The 25 T cell receptor beta chains reported below all come from one sample, sequenced in a study of CD8 T cells in Susac syndrome. The RNA, about 0.5 to 1 ug, was put through reverse transcription using random hexamers. MiXCR, run by TCRdb on the immunoSEQ multiplex PCR reads, gives a single entry per CDR3 protein. The sample includes about 100,000 distinct CDR3 sequences, about 95% of them seen just once. Input material: CD8+ T cells from PBMCs. The source of these receptors is a human donor with Susac syndrome.

V usage is TRBV4-1 and J usage is TRBJ1-1; unclear D gene. Germline CDR1 is MGHRA and CDR2 is YSYEKL. This CDR3 spans 14 amino acids. V was clipped by 0 bases and J by 4 bases, with 9 bases between them. Written as DNA, the CDR3 is TGCGCCAGCAGCCAAGAGGGCATCGGCACTGAAGCTTTCTTT. Its translation is CASSQEGIGTEAFF.

The chain carries TRBV24-1 and TRBJ2-4; TRBD2 matches at 7 bases. V lost 4 bases and J lost 1; bases outside the gene matches: 3. Germline CDR1 KGHDR, CDR2 SFDVKD. The CDR3 has 15 residues. Here the CDR3 reads CATSDSGRAKNIQYF. The CDR3 DNA reads TGTGCCACCAGTGACTCCGGGAGGGCCAAAAACATTCAGTACTTC.

This chain joins TRBV4-1 and TRBJ1-2; 7 nucleotides agree with TRBD1. The ends lost 0 bases at V and 4 bases at J; junction bases unmatched: 11. The V gene's germline CDR1 is MGHRA and CDR2 YSYEKL. The CDR3 extends over 17 amino acids. CDR3 residues: CASSQEGRDPGGYGYTF. In DNA form, the CDR3 reads TGCGCCAGCAGCCAAGAGGGGCGGGACCCAGGGGGCTATGGCTACACCTTC.

This chain connects TRBV29-1 to TRBJ1-4, with a weak D call TRBD1 (5 bases). V shed 4 bases and J shed 7 bases, with 7 bases lying between them. From germline, CDR1 is SQVTM and CDR2 ANQGSEA. The CDR3 extends over 11 amino acids. CDR3 sequence reads: CSVGGPEKLFF. The CDR3 coding sequence is TGCAGCGTTGGGGGACCTGAAAAACTGTTTTTT.

This sequence joins TRBV9 and TRBJ2-1; the D is unclear. From germline, CDR1 is SGDLS and CDR2 YYNGEE. The CDR3 runs 12 residues. V was trimmed by 4 bases and J by 10 bases, leaving 12 bases between them. CDR3 bases: TGTGCCAGCAGCTACCAACAAGGGGAGCAGTTCTTC. This codes for CASSYQQGEQFF.

J is TRBJ1-2 and V is TRBV3-1; D uncertain. Trimming removed 0 bases at V and 7 bases at J, with 12 bases between. The CDR3 contains 14 residues. Per germline, CDR1 LGHDT and CDR2 YNNKEL (reference sequence). As DNA, the CDR3 is TGTGCCAGCAGCCAAGATAGGCAACGACGTGGCTACACCTTC. Protein product: CASSQDRQRRGYTF.

The V and J genes are TRBV19 and TRBJ1-5, with D maybe TRBD1 (6 bases). Trimming stripped 3 bases from V and 3 bases from J, with 12 bases between. This CDR3 is built from 15 residues. CDR1 and CDR2 from the germline V gene are LNHDA and SQIVND (reference sequence). CDR3 coding DNA: TGTGCCAGTAGTATGGTCAGGGGAGCCAATCAGCCCCAGCATTTT. This gives the protein CASSMVRGANQPQHF.

The rearrangement uses TRBV20-1 and TRBJ2-3, with TRBD1 as a possible D gene (5 bases). CDR1 and CDR2 (germline): DFQATT, SNEGSKA (reference sequence). This CDR3 has 13 amino acids. The V end was cut by 5 bases, the J end by 4 bases, with 13 bases between. In nucleotides, the CDR3 is TGCAGTGCTGGACGACAGATAGCAGATACGCAGTATTTT. Protein product: CSAGRQIADTQYF.

The chain recombines TRBV7-9 with TRBJ2-3; a possible D gene is TRBD2 (6 bases). Deletions cut 5 bases from V and 0 bases from J, with 9 bases between. The CDR3 covers 14 residues. Germline V gene lookup returns CDR1 SEHNR and CDR2 FQNEAQ (reference sequence). The CDR3 spells CASSPEGSTDTQYF. CDR3 sequence (DNA): TGTGCCAGCAGCCCGGAGGGGAGCACAGATACGCAGTATTTT.

V and J are TRBV6-4 and TRBJ1-2, with D possibly TRBD1 on 5 matching bases. Between the trimmed V and J ends, which lost 10 bases and 5 bases, there was a span of 11 bases. Germline V gene data show CDR1 as MRHNA and CDR2 as SNTAGT. This CDR3 comprises 11 residues. CDR3 amino acids: CATRDQYGYTF. CDR3 nucleotide sequence: TGTGCCACCCGGGACCAATATGGCTACACCTTC.

This clonotype was seen just once. The chain has TRBV15 and TRBJ2-1; D gene uncertain. CDR1 and CDR2 (germline): LNHNV, YYDKDF (reference sequence). Trimming took 0 bases from V and 9 from J, leaving 12 bases between them. The CDR3 is 14 residues long. In DNA, the CDR3 is TGTGCCACCAGCAGAGATCTCGCGGTAGCTGAGCAGTTCTTC. Its translation is CATSRDLAVAEQFF.

This clonotype has only one observation. The chain couples TRBV6-5 to TRBJ2-5; D is undetermined. Looked up from germline, CDR1 is MNHEY and CDR2 is SVGAGI. The CDR3 is made up of 13 amino acids. V lost 0 bases and J 5 bases, leaving 7 bases between the germline ends. CDR3 sequence reads: CASSYSQLETQYF. In DNA form, the CDR3 reads TGTGCCAGCAGTTACTCGCAATTGGAGACCCAGTACTTC.

This rearrangement joins TRBV5-1 to TRBJ1-1, with D tentatively TRBD1 (6 bases). Trimming left V 2 bases short and J 5 bases short, with 13 bases between. Germline assignment: CDR1 SGHRS and CDR2 YFSETQ. The CDR3 loop spans 14 amino acids. CDR3 bases: TGCGCCAGCAGCTTTTCACAGGGAAGGACTGAAGCTTTCTTT. Protein product: CASSFSQGRTEAFF.

This chain uses TRBV24-1 with TRBJ2-5; 7 positions match TRBD2. Germline CDR1 and CDR2: KGHDR and SFDVKD. The CDR3 loop spans 13 amino acids. V gave up 6 bases and J gave up 5 bases; unmatched junction bases: 5. CDR3 in amino acids: CATSNSGGETQYF. CDR3 DNA sequence: TGTGCCACCAGTAATTCCGGGGGGGAGACCCAGTACTTC.

V is TRBV7-8 and J is TRBJ2-2; D unclear. From germline, CDR1 is SGHVS and CDR2 FQNEAQ. CDR3 length: 14 amino acids. V was clipped by 1 base and J by 9 bases, with 12 bases between them. CDR3 amino acids: CASSLERLDRELFF. The CDR3, as DNA: TGTGCCAGCAGCTTAGAGCGTTTGGATAGGGAGCTGTTTTTT.

The rearrangement joins TRBV5-6 to TRBJ1-2; D gene unclear. Trimming removed 5 bases from V and 4 bases from J, with 12 bases in between. The CDR3 extends over 13 amino acids. Looked up from germline, CDR1 is SGHDT and CDR2 is YYEEEE. CDR3 nucleotide sequence: TGTGCCAGCAGTTCCCAAGAAATCTATGGCTACACCTTC. This gives the protein CASSSQEIYGYTF.

CDR3 in DNA: TGTGCCAGTAGTATAGTGACTAGCGGCGCGGAGACCCAGTACTTC. Protein: CASSIVTSGAETQYF. The chain carries TRBV19 and TRBJ2-5, with 9 bases matching TRBD2. With 1 base clipped from V and 5 bases from J, the junction kept 5 bases outside the gene matches. Germline V gives CDR1 LNHDA, CDR2 SQIVND (reference sequence). The CDR3 is 15 amino acids.

The V gene is TRBV5-1, the J gene TRBJ1-2; 9 bases match TRBD1. Germline V gene lookup returns CDR1 SGHRS and CDR2 YFSETQ. This CDR3 contains 12 residues. V lost 4 bases to trimming and J lost 6 bases; unmatched junction nucleotides: 1. The CDR3 is CASSTGGDGYTF. In DNA form, the CDR3 reads TGCGCCAGCAGCACAGGGGGCGATGGCTACACCTTC.

The chain uses TRBV28 and TRBJ2-7, with 8 bases aligning to TRBD1. CDR3 length: 14 amino acids. Germline CDR1 reads MDHEN; CDR2 reads SYDVKM. Trimming cost V 1 base and J 7 bases; bases outside gene matches: 6. CDR3 sequence (DNA): TGTGCCAGCAGTTTATCTCAGGGGGCGCGTGAGCAGTACTTC. It encodes CASSLSQGAREQYF.

The V call is TRBV4-1, the J call TRBJ1-2; 8 bases line up with TRBD1. The CDR3 is 16 residues long. CDR1 is MGHRA and CDR2 is YSYEKL in the germline V gene. With V trimmed by 2 bases and J by 2 bases, 7 bases remained unmatched. In DNA, the CDR3 is TGCGCCAGCAGCCAACCAAGGACAGGGCGGAACTATGGCTACACCTTC. This encodes CASSQPRTGRNYGYTF.

V is TRBV12-3 or TRBV12-4 and J is TRBJ2-2, with unresolved D. V was clipped by 6 bases and J by 3 bases, with 8 bases between them. The CDR3 extends over 13 amino acids. This CDR3 is CASRYQDTGELFF. The CDR3 nucleotides read TGTGCCAGCAGATACCAAGACACCGGGGAGCTGTTTTTT.

V usage is TRBV15 and J usage is TRBJ1-3; 7 nucleotides align to TRBD1. With 3 bases clipped from V and 2 bases from J, the junction kept 4 bases outside the gene matches. This CDR3 has 15 amino acids. Germline-derived CDR1 and CDR2 are LNHNV and YYDKDF (reference sequence). In DNA, the CDR3 is TGTGCCACCAGCAGCAGACAGGGAACTGGAAACACCATATATTTT. Residues: CATSSRQGTGNTIYF. Full variable domain (missing parts from reference TRBV15 and TRBJ1-3): DAMVIQNPRYQVTQFGKPVTLSCSQTLNHNVMYWYQQKSSQAPKLLFHYYDKDFNNEADTPDNFQSRRPNTSFCFLDIRSPGLGDTAMYLCATSSRQGTGNTIYFGEGSWLTVV.

The chain carries TRBV16 and TRBJ2-1; D not resolved. V gave up 2 bases and J gave up 0 bases, with 8 bases separating them. The CDR3 extends over 15 amino acids. Germline assignment: CDR1 KGHSY and CDR2 FQNENV. The CDR3 loop reads CASSQEASSYNEQFF. Written as DNA, the CDR3 is TGTGCCAGCAGCCAAGAGGCAAGCTCCTACAATGAGCAGTTCTTC.

The chain couples TRBV4-1 to TRBJ2-2; 10 bases align to TRBD2. The CDR3 length is 16 residues. CDR1 and CDR2 (germline): MGHRA, YSYEKL. The ends lost 3 bases at V and 4 bases at J; junction bases unmatched: 5. The CDR3 sequence is CASSHSSGSTTGELFF. The CDR3 DNA is TGCGCCAGCAGCCATTCTAGCGGGAGTACCACCGGGGAGCTGTTTTTT.

The chain uses TRBV27 and TRBJ2-5, with D possibly being TRBD1 (6 bases). Trimming took 7 bases from V and 9 from J, leaving 21 bases between them. Germline V CDR1 and CDR2: MNHEY, SMNVEV (reference sequence). CDR3 length equals 14 residues. The DNA for the CDR3 is TGTGCCAGCACCGCAGGGGACCCCACGTTACCCCAGTACTTC. This gives the protein CASTAGDPTLPQYF.